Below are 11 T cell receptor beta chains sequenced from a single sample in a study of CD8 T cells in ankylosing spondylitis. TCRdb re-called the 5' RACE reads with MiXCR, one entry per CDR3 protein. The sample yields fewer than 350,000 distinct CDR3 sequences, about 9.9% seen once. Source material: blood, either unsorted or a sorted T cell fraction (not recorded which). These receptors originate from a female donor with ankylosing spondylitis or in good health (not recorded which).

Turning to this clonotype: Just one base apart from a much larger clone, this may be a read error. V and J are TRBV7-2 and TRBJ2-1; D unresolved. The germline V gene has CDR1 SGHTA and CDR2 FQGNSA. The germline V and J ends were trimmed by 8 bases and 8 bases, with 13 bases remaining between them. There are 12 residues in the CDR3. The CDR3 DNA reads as TGTGCCAGCTTCATAACACCCTATGAGCAGTTCTTC. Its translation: CASFITPYEQFF.

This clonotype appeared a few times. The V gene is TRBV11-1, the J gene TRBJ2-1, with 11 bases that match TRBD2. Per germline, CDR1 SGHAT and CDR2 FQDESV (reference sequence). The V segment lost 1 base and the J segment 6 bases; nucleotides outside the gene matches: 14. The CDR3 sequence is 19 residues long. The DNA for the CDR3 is TGTGCCAGCAGCTTAGGTTCCCGTGTCCCTAGCGGGGGGTCCAATGAGCAGTTCTTC. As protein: CASSLGSRVPSGGSNEQFF.

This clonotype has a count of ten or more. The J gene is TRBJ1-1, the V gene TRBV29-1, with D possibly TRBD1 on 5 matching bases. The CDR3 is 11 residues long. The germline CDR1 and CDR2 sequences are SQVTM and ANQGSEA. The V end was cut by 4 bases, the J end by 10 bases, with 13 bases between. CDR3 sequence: CSVADTKLAFF. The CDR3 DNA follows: TGCAGCGTTGCGGACACGAAGTTAGCTTTCTTT. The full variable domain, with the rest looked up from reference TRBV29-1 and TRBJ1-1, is SAVISQKPSRDICQRGTSLTIQCQVDSQVTMMFWYRQQPGQSLTLIATANQGSEATYESGFVIDKFPISRPNLTFSTLTVSNMSPEDSSIYLCSVADTKLAFFGQGTRLTVV.

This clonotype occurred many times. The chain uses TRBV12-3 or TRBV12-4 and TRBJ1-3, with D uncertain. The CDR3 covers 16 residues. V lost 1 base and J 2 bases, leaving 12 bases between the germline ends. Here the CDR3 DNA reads TGTGCCAGCAGTTTAGATCTACGAGGAGCTGGAAACACCATATATTTT. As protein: CASSLDLRGAGNTIYF.

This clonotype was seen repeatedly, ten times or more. DNA for the CDR3: TGTGCCAGCAGGGGTAGAATAGGCGGGGTGAACACTGAAGCTTTCTTT. Protein: CASRGRIGGVNTEAFF. The V and J genes are TRBV25-1 and TRBJ1-1; D ambiguous. Trimming cost V 6 bases and J 0 bases, with 17 bases left between them. The CDR3 has 16 residues. Germline values: CDR1 MGHDK, CDR2 SYGVNS. Filled out from reference TRBV25-1 and TRBJ1-1, the complete variable domain reads EADIYQTPRYLVIGTGKKITLECSQTMGHDKMYWYQQDPGMELHLIHYSYGVNSTEKGDLSSESTVSRIRTEHFPLTLESARPSHTSQYLCASRGRIGGVNTEAFFGQGTRLTVV.

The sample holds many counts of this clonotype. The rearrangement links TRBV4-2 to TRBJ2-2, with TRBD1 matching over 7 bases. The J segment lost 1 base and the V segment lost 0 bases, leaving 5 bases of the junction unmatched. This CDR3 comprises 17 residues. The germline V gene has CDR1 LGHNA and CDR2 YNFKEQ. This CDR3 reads CASSQEGQRKNTGELFF. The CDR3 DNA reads TGTGCCAGCAGCCAAGAGGGACAGAGAAAGAACACCGGGGAGCTGTTTTTT.

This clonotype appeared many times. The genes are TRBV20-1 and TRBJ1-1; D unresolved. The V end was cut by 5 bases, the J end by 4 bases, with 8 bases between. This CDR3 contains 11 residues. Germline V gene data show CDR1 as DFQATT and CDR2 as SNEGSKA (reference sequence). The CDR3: CSAGRSTEAFF. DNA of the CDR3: TGCAGTGCTGGCAGGTCCACTGAAGCTTTCTTT.

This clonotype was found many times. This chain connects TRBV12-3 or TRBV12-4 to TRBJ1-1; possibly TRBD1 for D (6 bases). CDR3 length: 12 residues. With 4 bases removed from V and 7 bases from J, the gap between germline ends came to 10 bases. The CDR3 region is CASSWEGGEAFF. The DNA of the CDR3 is TGTGCCAGCAGTTGGGAGGGGGGTGAAGCTTTCTTT.

This CDR3 is CASSRRTPSSGELFF. For the CDR3, the DNA is TGTGCCAGCAGCCGGAGGACACCTTCCTCGGGGGAGCTGTTTTTT. The V gene is TRBV3-1, the J gene TRBJ2-2; either TRBD1 or TRBD2 may supply D (5 bases each). V was shortened by 4 bases and J by 8 bases, with 17 bases between the two germline ends. The CDR3 extends over 15 amino acids. Germline V gene sequence: CDR1 LGHDT, CDR2 YNNKEL (reference sequence).

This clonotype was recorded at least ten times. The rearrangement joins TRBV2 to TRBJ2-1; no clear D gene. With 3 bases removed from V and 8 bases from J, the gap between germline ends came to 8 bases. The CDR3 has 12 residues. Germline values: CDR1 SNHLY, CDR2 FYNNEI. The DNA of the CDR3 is TGTGCCAGCAGTGACGTTGGCGATGAGCAGTTCTTC. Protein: CASSDVGDEQFF.

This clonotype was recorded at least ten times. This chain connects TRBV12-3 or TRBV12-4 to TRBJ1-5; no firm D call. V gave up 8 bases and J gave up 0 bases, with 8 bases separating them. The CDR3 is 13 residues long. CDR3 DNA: TGTGCCAGCGGGAGAGCTAGCAATCAGCCCCAGCATTTT. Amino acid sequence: CASGRASNQPQHF.